This T cell receptor beta chain was retrieved from a study of shared clonotypes between healthy human individuals. Whole-study context: A few men and a couple of women, aged 18 to 49, were donors.

Healthy adults negative for HIV, lacking recent acute infections or vaccinations, served as donors. When replicate PCRs were run on unsorted PBMC, they used about 300 ng DNA, 30,000 to 35,000 T cell genomes. The data were produced by immunoSEQ multiplex PCR, yet TCRdb's version contains in-frame clones alone and is incomplete. Of fewer than 650,000 clones detected, 70% to 80% appear once; the ten largest clones hold approximately 13%. The TCR sequence derives from a woman aged 40 to 50 in good health. Some clones in this sample may be carry-over from other donors' samples. The sequenced sample consisted of PBMCs.

In DNA form, the CDR3 reads TGTGCCAGCATGGCTAGCGGGACCCTCTCCTACAATGAGCAGTTCTTC. Translated, it gives CASMASGTLSYNEQFF. This chain joins TRBV2 and TRBJ2-1, with TRBD2 matching over 9 bases. Germline trimming cut 7 bases from V and 0 bases from J; bases unmatched to any gene: 7. The CDR3 has 16 residues. Germline V gene lookup returns CDR1 SNHLY and CDR2 FYNNEI.